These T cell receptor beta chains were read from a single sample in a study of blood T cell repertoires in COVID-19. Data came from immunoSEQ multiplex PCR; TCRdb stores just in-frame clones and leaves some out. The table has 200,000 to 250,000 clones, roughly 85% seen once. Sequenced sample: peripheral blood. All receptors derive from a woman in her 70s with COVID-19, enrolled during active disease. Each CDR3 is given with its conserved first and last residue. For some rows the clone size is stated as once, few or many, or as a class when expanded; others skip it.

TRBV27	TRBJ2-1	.	CASKLAGGSSYNEQFF
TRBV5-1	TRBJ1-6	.	CASSLGLDTLGSSPLHF
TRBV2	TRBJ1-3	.	CASNINGGSGNTIYF
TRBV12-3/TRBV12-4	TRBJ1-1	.	CASSLEGSEAFF
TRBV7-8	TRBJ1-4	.	CASSLTGGAANEKLFF
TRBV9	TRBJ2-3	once	CASSEQRGQDTQYF
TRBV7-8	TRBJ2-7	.	CASSLDRVQEQYF
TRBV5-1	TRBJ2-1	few	CASSQPGHTENEQFF
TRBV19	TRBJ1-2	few	CASSKSDRVYGYTF
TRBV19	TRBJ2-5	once	CASSNNPGDQETQYF
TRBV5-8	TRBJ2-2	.	CASSWSGSVTGELFF
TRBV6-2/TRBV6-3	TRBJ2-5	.	CASSKGAAGRETQYF
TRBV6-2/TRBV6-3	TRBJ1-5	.	CASSGGQSNQPQHF
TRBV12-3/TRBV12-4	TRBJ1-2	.	CASSATGNYGYTF
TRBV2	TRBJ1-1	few	CASSAVNAEAFF
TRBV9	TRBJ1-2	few	CASTRDPGYYGYTF
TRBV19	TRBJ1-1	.	CASSIGGPSTEAFF
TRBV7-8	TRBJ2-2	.	CASAYWDRGLRGELFF
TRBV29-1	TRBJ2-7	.	CSVTLAGGPSYEQYF
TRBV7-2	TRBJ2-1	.	CASAGGGSKYNEQFF
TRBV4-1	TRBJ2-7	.	CASSQEGQGLSYEQYF
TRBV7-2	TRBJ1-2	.	CASSLSGGGYTF
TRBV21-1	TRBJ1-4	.	CASSTRTLGGEKLFF
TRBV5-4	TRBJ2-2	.	CASSLGTTTGELFF
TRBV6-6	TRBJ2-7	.	CASRYQGTEAYEQYF
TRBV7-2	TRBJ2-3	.	CASSLVGSGVIDTQYF
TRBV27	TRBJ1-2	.	CASSLSAGRIGYTF
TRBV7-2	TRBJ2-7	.	CASSLGRQSYEQYF
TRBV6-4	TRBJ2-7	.	CASSDLPKLAGGRCEQYF
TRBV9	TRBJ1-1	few	CASSVVGHTGTEAFF
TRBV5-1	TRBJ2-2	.	CASSLAWGDPKDTGELFF
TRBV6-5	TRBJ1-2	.	CASSYTPQDTNYGYTF
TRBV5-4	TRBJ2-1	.	CASSPSPANNEQFF
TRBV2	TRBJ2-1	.	CANRTSGSPDEQFF
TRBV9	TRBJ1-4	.	CASSLGQIPAEKLFF
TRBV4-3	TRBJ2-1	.	CASSRTFVADSNEQFF
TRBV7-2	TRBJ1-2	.	CASSPKYTF
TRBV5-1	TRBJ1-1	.	CASSPLQGPEAFF
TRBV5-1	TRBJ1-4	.	CASSPWDRTNEKLFF
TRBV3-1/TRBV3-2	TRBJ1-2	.	CASSQRQGYGYTF
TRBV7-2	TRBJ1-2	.	CASRPAEGRFDYGYTF
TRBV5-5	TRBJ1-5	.	CASSLFGIDPSQPQHF
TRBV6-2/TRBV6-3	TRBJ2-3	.	CASSYPLTGGGAGDTQYF
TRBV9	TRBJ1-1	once	CASSSDRGRAFF
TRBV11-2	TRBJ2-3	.	CASSQGLLSPDTQYF
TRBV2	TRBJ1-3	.	CASSDQVAGGNTIYF